Included here is one TCR beta chain sequence, with context. This clonotype came up a few times. Its antigen is still unknown. No base-level quality is on record; no much larger clone is a single base apart. The sample belongs to a study of regulatory T cells in long-lasting Graves disease (dated by TCRdb to about 2021). Background for the entire study: Newly diagnosed Graves' disease patients had taken antithyroid drugs for less than 3 months. Persistent Graves' disease patients were compared with newly diagnosed Graves' disease patients by peripheral blood TCR sequencing and RNA sequencing. The study was conducted in China and was registered as a clinical trial. A total of roughly 35 samples were covered by TCR sequencing, comprising roughly 13 persistent and around 20 newly diagnosed Graves' disease patients. Summary of the overall study and its limitations: Persistent disease showed preferential use of TRBV28, TRBJ1-2 and TRBJ2-5, whereas newly diagnosed disease favored TRBV20-1 and TRBJ2-1. The small sample size was acknowledged by the authors as a limitation that may reduce accuracy. The study examined only peripheral blood because the primary lesion, thyroid tissue, could not be accessed. Persistent patients shared more public clonotypes among themselves (around 3,000) than newly diagnosed patients did (roughly 920). Compared with newly diagnosed patients, persistent Graves' disease patients had lower TCR Shannon entropy and fewer highly expanded clones, which suggests clonal expansion. Sequencing and analysis were restricted to the TCR beta chain.

Library prep was done by multiplex PCR. The run used an Illumina HiSeq 4000. iRepertoire HTBI primers and Arm-PCR amplification of CDR3 regions were used to construct TCR beta libraries. PCR products were gel purified before sequencing. Per the source publication's procedure: Gene usage analysis of CDR3 amino acid clonotypes used the 62 TRBV and 11 to 15 TRBJ segments found across samples. COPE and FqMerger were used to merge the filtered high-quality paired reads into contigs. BLAST was used to align contigs to the IMGT TRBV, TRBD and TRBJ reference genes, and CDR3 was defined following IMGT. Clonotypes above 0.1% frequency were classified as highly expanded clones. Repertoire diversity was measured by Shannon entropy, and V-J evenness by the Gini coefficient. A clonotype found in more than one individual was treated as public. The raw public data were reprocessed by TCRdb itself: fastp quality trimming at Q25, MiXCR clonotype calling, in-frame beta chains only. Under each unique CDR3 protein, matching rows form one entry showing the most common genes and DNA. The V and J calls and clone size come from TCRdb's table, not from the authors' own analysis. In this sample the table shows more than 300,000 distinct CDR3 sequences, approximately 12% of which occur a single time. The ten largest clones represent under 20% of the sample.

Interpreted using the paper, the time point label stands for: newly diagnosed GD, antithyroid drugs for less than 3 months. For both TCR sequencing and RNA sequencing, RNA was extracted from PBMCs in TRIzol. Graves' disease was diagnosed according to American Thyroid Association guidelines. The patients came from an endocrinology department in Xi'an, China. Each patient gave approximately 10 milliliters of peripheral blood, collected in an EDTA anticoagulant tube. Ficoll Paque Plus density gradient separation was used to isolate PBMCs, and no further T cell sorting was done. An Agilent 2100 Bioanalyzer and agarose gel were used to assess RNA quality, and a NanoDrop 2000 was used to measure RNA concentration. The CDR3 runs 15 amino acids, cysteine and phenylalanine included. Here the CDR3 DNA is all that survives: 45 bases in frame from base 1. CDR1 SGHAT and CDR2 FQDESV were looked up in the germline V gene (reference sequence). V and J lose 4 bases and 5 bases, and a span of 15 bases separates them.

This sample was shared with a second study, whose subject was T cells in Graves' hyperthyroidism and ophthalmopathy. The second study, in turn, reports: A patient counted as having stable Graves' hyperthyroidism if no progression to ophthalmopathy occurred over 18 months of follow-up. The hyperthyroidism patients were between 18 and 65 years old and newly diagnosed, with a disease duration of less than 2 months. Exclusion was applied to patients with uncontrolled infections, other autoimmune diseases, pregnancy or lactation. Diagnoses relied on clinical symptoms, serum thyroxine and TRAb, thyroid ultrasound and orbital computed tomography. For the first round of RT-PCR on the TCR CDR3, the HTBI primer set was used together with the Qiagen OneStep RT-PCR kit. Most expanded thyroid clonotypes (frequency above 0.001) were also found in blood, which suggests that blood repertoires may mirror thyroid immune responses. In cross-validation, a model built on a 13 V-J signature told ophthalmopathy apart from stable hyperthyroidism with less than 90% sensitivity and approximately 81% specificity, and in testing the same model reached 80%/75%. During validation, the model predicted progression to ophthalmopathy a median of roughly six months ahead of onset, with approximately 70% sensitivity and 72.22% specificity. A discovery cohort of about 100 patients, about 44 with Graves' ophthalmopathy and over 55 with stable Graves' hyperthyroidism, was used to find distinguishing TCR V-J signatures. An independent validation cohort of fewer than 20 hyperthyroidism patients and roughly 16 patients who later progressed to ophthalmopathy tested prospective prediction of ophthalmopathy. The 100 or so discovery patients were divided at random into training and test sets in a 7:3 ratio. In over five Graves' hyperthyroidism patients, the study also compared T-cell repertoires from thyroid tissue with T-cell repertoires from blood. After sampling, hyperthyroidism patients received methimazole starting at 30 mg daily, and ophthalmopathy patients received high-dose intravenous methylprednisolone. A second multiplex PCR round built the libraries, followed by size selection and purification. Paired-end sequencing of the libraries was performed with 100 bp reads on an Illumina HiSeq2000. SOAPnuke was used to process the raw data, with reads discarded if the reads contained adapters or uncalled bases, had a mean Phred below 15, or lacked an exact constant-primer or identifier match. High-quality paired reads were merged using COPE v1.2.5, and each unique nucleotide sequence was defined as a clonotype. MiTCR v1.1 was used to align the clonotypes against IMGT TRBV, TRBD and TRBJ reference segments. The analysis included only V-J combinations with a frequency above 0.0001, which together covered more than 99% of the repertoires. The TCS score was defined as F50 (clonal expansion) divided by E x V (chaos), with BLOSUM62-based TCRdist calculated between CDR3 peptides within each V-J. Welch's t-statistics and random forest reduced fewer than 600 V-J features to some 14, which were used in a naive Bayes classifier (R e1071). Sample size was not statistically predetermined, and investigators were not blinded to group allocation. The paper describes TCR Vbeta CDR3 sequencing of 130 to 150 peripheral blood samples, made up of 43 ophthalmopathy patients, some 76 hyperthyroidism patients and 17 progressor patients.

Sequenced material: peripheral blood mononuclear cells (PBMCs), taken at new diagnosis, from a patient treated with antithyroid drugs. The clonotype originates from a woman aged 18-30 years with Graves disease. Donor details come from another sample of the same person, matched by shared clones. In this chain, TRBV11-1 is recombined with TRBJ2-1; a tentative D call is TRBD1 (6 bases match). This receptor has the CDR3 CASSYPGARNNEQFF. Here is the DNA: TGTGCCAGCAGCTACCCAGGGGCCCGTAACAATGAGCAGTTCTTC. Joined to the reference TRBV11-1 and TRBJ2-1 proteins, this CDR3 gives the full variable domain: EAEVAQSPRYKITEKSQAVAFWCDPISGHATLYWYRQILGQGPELLVQFQDESVVDDSQLPKDRFSAERLKGVDSTLKIQPAELGDSAMYLCASSYPGARNNEQFFGPGTRLTVL.